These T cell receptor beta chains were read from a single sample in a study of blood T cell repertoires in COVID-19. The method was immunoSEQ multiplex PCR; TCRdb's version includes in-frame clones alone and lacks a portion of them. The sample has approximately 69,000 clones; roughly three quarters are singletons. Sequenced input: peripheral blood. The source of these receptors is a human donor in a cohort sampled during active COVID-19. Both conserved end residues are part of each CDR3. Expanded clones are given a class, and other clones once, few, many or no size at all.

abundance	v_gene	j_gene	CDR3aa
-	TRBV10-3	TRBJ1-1	CAISETGVSEAFF
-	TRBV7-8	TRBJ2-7	CATTGGPYEQYF
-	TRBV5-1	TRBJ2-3	CASSPGLAGADTQYF
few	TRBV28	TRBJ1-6	CASSSIRTGALGPPLHF
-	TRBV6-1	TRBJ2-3	CASSESRVSTDTQYF
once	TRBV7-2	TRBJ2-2	CASSFRTGNTGELFF
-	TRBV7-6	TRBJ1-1	CASSQGHMNTEAFF
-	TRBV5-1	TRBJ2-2	CASSLQGPERHNGELFF
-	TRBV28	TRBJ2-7	CASSLLGGSYEQYF
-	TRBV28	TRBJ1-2	CASSSPGGTNYGYTF
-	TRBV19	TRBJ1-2	CASSIRAGSSYGYTF
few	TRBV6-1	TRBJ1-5	CASSEGQVYSNQPQHF
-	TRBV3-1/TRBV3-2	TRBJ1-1	CASSPVPGQGSLEAFF
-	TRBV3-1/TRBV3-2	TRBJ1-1	CASSQVETVEAFF
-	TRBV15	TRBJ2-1	CATRATGAGEQFF
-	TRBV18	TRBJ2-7	CASSQGQNYEQYF
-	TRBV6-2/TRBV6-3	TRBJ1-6	CASSRPTGSSSYNSPLHF
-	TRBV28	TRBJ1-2	CASSPPRTGGRDGYTF
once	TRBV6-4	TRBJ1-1	CASSNTGGTEAFF
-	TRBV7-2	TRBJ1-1	CASSLDGQTEAFF
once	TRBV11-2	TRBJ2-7	CASSPGGGQYF
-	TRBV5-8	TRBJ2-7	CASTYAFRGGTYEQYF
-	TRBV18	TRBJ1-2	CASSPTQGFFYGYTF